This T cell receptor (beta chain) is from a study of OX40 agonist ivuxolimab in advanced cancers. Study context: Every 2 weeks, ivuxolimab was infused into the patients intravenously at between 0.01 and 10 mg/kg. Dose-escalation patients' cancers were hepatocellular carcinoma, melanoma, renal cell or head and neck cancer. Checkpoint inhibitors had been given previously to 40% of patients.

The germline CDR1 and CDR2 sequences are ENHRY and SYGVKD. V gave up 0 bases and J gave up 2 bases, with 11 bases separating them. CDR3 length: 16 residues. Sequencing used immunoSEQ multiplex PCR; TCRdb keeps in-frame clones, though not all of them. The sample lists about 130,000 clones, around nine tenths occurring once. This specimen consisted of CD4+ or CD8+ T cells sorted from blood, obtained in a trial of the OX40 agonist ivuxolimab. The rearrangement joins TRBV10-3 to TRBJ1-5; tentative D call: TRBD1 (5 bases). The sequence was obtained from an adult with an advanced solid tumor such as melanoma, head and neck, liver or kidney cancer. In nucleotides, the CDR3 is TGTGCCATCAGTGAGTCTGTCGGGGCCGGCAATCAGCCCCAGCATTTT. Translating gives CAISESVGAGNQPQHF.